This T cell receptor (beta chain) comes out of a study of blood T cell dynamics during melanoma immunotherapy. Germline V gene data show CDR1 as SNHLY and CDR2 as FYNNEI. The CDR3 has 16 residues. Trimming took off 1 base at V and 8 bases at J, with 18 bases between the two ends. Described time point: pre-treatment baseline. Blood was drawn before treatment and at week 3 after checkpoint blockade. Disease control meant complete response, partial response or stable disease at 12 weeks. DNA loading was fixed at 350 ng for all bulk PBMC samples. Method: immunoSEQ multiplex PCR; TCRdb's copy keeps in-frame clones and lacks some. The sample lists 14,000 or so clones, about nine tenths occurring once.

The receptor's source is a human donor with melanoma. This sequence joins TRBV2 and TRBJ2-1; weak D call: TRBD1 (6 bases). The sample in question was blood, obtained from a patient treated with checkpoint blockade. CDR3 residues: CASSEGIVRGVYEQFF. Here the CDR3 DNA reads TGTGCCAGCAGTGAAGGTATAGTCAGGGGTGTCTATGAGCAGTTCTTC.